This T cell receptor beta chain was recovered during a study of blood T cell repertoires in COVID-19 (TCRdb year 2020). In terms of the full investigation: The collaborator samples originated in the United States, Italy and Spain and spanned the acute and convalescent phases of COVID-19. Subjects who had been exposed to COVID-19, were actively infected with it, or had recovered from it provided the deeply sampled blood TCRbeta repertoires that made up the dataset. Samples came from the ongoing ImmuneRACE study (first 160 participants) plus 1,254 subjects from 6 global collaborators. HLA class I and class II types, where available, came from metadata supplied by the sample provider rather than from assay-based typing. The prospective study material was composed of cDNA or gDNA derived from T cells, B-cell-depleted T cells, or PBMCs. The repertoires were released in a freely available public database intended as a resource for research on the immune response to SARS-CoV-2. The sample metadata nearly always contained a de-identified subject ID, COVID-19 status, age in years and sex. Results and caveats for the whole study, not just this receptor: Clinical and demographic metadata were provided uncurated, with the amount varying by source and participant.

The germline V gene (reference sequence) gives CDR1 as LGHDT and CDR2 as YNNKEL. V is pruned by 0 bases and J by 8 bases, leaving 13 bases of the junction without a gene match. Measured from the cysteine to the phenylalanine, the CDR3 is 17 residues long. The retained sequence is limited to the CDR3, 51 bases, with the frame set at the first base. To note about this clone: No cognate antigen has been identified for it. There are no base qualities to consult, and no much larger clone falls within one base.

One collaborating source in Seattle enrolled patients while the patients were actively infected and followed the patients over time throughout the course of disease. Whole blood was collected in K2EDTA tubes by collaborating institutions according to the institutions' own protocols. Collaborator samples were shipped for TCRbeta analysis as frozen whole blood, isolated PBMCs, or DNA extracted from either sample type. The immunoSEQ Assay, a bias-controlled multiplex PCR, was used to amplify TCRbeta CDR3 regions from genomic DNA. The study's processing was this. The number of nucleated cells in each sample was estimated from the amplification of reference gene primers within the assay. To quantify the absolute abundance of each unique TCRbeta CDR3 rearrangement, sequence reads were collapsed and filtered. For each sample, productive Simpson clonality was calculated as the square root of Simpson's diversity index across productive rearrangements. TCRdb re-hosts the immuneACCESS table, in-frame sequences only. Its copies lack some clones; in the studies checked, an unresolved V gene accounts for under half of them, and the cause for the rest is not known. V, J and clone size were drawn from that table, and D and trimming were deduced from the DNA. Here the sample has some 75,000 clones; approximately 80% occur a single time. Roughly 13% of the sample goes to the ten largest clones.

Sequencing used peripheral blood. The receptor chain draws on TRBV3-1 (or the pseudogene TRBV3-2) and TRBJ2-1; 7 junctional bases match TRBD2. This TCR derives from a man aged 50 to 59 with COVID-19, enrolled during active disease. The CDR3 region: CASSQDMAGALRDEQFF. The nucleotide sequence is TGTGCCAGCAGCCAAGATATGGCGGGAGCCTTACGAGATGAGCAGTTCTTC.